This T cell receptor (beta chain) was profiled in a study of human T cells and chemical hapten exposure. General study points: No change in TCRs above 1 in 1000 frequency was produced by DPC sensitization.

For this clonotype: The antigen is unknown.

RNA extraction used unfractionated whole blood as the source of total RNA. Each cDNA molecule in the library carried unique molecular identifiers. Original processing notes: Across samples, TCR counts had a median of roughly 100,000 and ranged from about 23,224 to 700,000. TCRdb reprocessed the reads via MiXCR and lists one record per CDR3 protein. TCRdb, rather than the study authors, made the V and J calls. In the table there are more than 100,000 distinct CDR3 sequences, over 7.5% of which are singletons. This receptor was taken from a human donor in good health. Some clones in this sample may be carry-over from other donors' samples. Sequencing used whole blood.

The CDR3 loop reads CASSRRLGQLNANTMNTEAFF. The CDR3 region has the DNA TGCGCCAGCAGCCGTAGACTCGGACAGCTCAACGCTAACACCATGAACACTGAAGCTTTCTTT. The chain has TRBV4-3 and TRBJ1-1, with D maybe TRBD1 (6 bases). The CDR3 runs to 21 residues. Trimming cost V 4 bases and J 0 bases, with 30 bases left between them. Germline-derived CDR1 and CDR2 are LGHNA and YSLEER.